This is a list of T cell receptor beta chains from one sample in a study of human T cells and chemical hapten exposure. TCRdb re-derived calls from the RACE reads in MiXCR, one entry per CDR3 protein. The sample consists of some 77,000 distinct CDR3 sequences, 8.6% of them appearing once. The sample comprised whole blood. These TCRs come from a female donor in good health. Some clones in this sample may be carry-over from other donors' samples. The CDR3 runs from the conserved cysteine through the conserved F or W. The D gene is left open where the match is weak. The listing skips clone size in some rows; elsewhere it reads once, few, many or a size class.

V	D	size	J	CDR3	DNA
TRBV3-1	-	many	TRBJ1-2	CASSQSLGGIEYGYTF	TGTGCCAGCAGCCAAAGTCTGGGGGGAATAGAGTATGGCTACACCTTC
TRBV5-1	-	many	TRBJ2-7	CASSPDTGVMEQYF	TGCGCCAGCAGCCCTGACACGGGGGTCATGGAGCAGTACTTC
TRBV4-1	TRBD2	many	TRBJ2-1	CASSPGTSLLEQFF	TGCGCCAGCAGCCCCGGGACTAGCTTATTAGAGCAGTTCTTC
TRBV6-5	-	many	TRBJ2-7	CASSTSAAGSYEQYF	TGTGCCAGCAGCACATCCGCCGCAGGCTCCTACGAGCAGTACTTC
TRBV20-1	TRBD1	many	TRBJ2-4	CSARLTGGAKNIQYF	TGCAGTGCTAGACTCACAGGGGGGGCCAAAAACATTCAGTACTTC
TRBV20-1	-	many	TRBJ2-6	CSASPLGTPSGANVLTF	TGCAGTGCTTCCCCCCTAGGGACCCCCTCTGGGGCCAACGTCCTGACTTTC
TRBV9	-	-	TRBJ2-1	CASSVGEVHEQFF	TGTGCCAGCAGCGTAGGTGAAGTCCATGAGCAGTTCTTC
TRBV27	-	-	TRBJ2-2	CASSLSTGELFF	TGTGCCAGCAGTTTATCTACCGGGGAGCTGTTTTTT
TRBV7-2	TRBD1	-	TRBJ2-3	CASSSHGQAEDTQYF	TGTGCCAGCAGCTCCCATGGACAGGCAGAGGATACGCAGTATTTT
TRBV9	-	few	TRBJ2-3	CASSVAAQEAASTDTQYF	TGTGCCAGCAGCGTAGCCGCTCAGGAGGCAGCTAGCACAGATACGCAGTATTTT
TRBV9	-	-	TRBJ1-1	CASSAGWGEMNTEAFF	TGTGCCAGCAGCGCCGGGTGGGGGGAAATGAACACTGAAGCTTTCTTT
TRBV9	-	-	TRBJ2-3	CDSSVEAATDTQYF	TGTGACAGCAGCGTAGAGGCAGCAACAGATACGCAGTATTTT
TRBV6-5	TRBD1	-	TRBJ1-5	CASSSGQGNQPQHF	TGTGCCAGCAGTTCGGGACAGGGCAATCAGCCCCAGCATTTT
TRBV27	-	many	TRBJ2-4	CASSSIAGRDIQYF	TGTGCCAGCAGTTCCATCGCAGGAAGAGACATTCAGTACTTC
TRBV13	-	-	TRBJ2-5	CASSPPSSGGAQETQYF	TGTGCCAGCAGCCCTCCTTCTTCGGGGGGCGCCCAAGAGACCCAGTACTTC
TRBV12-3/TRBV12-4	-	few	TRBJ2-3	CASSLAEGDTQYF	TGTGCCAGCAGTCTGGCCGAGGGAGATACGCAGTATTTT
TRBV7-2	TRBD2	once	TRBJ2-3	CASSLVWSSGGGTDTQYF	TGTGCCAGCAGCTTAGTCTGGTCTAGCGGGGGGGGTACAGATACGCAGTATTTT
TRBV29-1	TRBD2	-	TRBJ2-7	CSVAPGRAGSYEQYF	TGCAGCGTTGCCCCGGGACGAGCGGGATCATACGAGCAGTACTTC
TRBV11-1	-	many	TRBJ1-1	CASSFDVYTEAFF	TGTGCCAGCAGCTTCGACGTATACACTGAAGCTTTCTTT
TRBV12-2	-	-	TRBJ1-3	CASRLARTIPQGTGDTIYF	TGTGCAAGTCGCTTAGCGAGGACCATCCCTCAGGGGACAGGGGACACCATATATTTT
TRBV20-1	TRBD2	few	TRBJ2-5	CSALTSGEQETQYF	TGCAGTGCACTGACTAGCGGAGAGCAAGAGACCCAGTACTTC
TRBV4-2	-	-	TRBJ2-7	CASSQESAGAYEQYF	TGTGCCAGCAGCCAAGAATCGGCTGGGGCCTACGAGCAGTACTTC
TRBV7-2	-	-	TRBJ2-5	CASSSEPGAQETQYF	TGTGCCAGCAGCTCGGAGCCGGGCGCCCAAGAGACCCAGTACTTC
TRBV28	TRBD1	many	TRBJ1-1	CASSLYRGTEAFF	TGTGCCAGCAGTTTATACAGGGGCACTGAAGCTTTCTTT
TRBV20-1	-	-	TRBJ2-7	CSARGTDTYEQYF	TGCAGTGCTAGGGGGACCGACACCTACGAGCAGTACTTC
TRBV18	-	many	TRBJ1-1	CASSPLLHDGQVANTEAFF	TGTGCCAGCTCACCACTCCTCCATGACGGTCAGGTGGCGAACACTGAAGCTTTCTTT
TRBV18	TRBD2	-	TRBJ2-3	CASSPRLPSGSTDTQYF	TGTGCCAGCTCACCACGGTTGCCTAGCGGAAGCACAGATACGCAGTATTTT
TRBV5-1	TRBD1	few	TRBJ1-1	CASSFTGGRTEAFF	TGCGCCAGCAGCTTCACAGGGGGCCGGACTGAAGCTTTCTTT
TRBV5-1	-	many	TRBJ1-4	CASSLAVSAQAEEKLFF	TGCGCCAGCAGCTTGGCGGTGTCGGCCCAGGCGGAAGAAAAACTGTTTTTT
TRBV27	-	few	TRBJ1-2	CASRWGASYGYTF	TGTGCCAGCAGGTGGGGGGCCTCCTATGGCTACACCTTC
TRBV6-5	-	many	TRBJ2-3	CASSRTSPTSRGTDTQYF	TGTGCCAGCAGTCGAACTTCCCCCACTAGTCGCGGCACAGATACGCAGTATTTT
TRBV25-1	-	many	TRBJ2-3	CASKGPSSTDTQYF	TGTGCCAGCAAAGGGCCTTCTAGCACAGATACGCAGTATTTT
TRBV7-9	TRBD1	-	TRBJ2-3	CASSPTGVQDTQYF	TGTGCCAGCAGCCCGACAGGGGTCCAAGATACGCAGTATTTT
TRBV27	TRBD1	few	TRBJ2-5	CASSSATGAETQYF	TGTGCCAGCAGTTCCGCGACAGGGGCAGAGACCCAGTACTTC
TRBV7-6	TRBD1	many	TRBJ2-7	CASSLVRGLNEQYF	TGTGCCAGCAGCTTAGTCAGGGGGCTCAACGAGCAGTACTTC
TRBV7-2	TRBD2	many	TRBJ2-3	CASSLAAGGLRDTQYF	TGTGCCAGCAGCTTAGCAGCGGGGGGCCTTCGCGATACGCAGTATTTT
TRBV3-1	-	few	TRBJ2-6	CASSQVLGGANVLTF	TGTGCCAGCAGCCAAGTTTTGGGGGGGGCCAACGTCCTGACTTTC
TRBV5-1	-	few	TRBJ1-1	CASSRGVSNTEAFF	TGCGCCAGCAGCCGCGGGGTTAGCAACACTGAAGCTTTCTTT
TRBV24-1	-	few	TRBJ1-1	CATSDQDRRAFF	TGTGCCACCAGTGACCAAGACAGAAGAGCTTTCTTT
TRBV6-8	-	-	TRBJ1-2	CAMVEHWYGGYTF	TGTGCCATGGTTGAACACTGGTATGGAGGCTACACCTTC